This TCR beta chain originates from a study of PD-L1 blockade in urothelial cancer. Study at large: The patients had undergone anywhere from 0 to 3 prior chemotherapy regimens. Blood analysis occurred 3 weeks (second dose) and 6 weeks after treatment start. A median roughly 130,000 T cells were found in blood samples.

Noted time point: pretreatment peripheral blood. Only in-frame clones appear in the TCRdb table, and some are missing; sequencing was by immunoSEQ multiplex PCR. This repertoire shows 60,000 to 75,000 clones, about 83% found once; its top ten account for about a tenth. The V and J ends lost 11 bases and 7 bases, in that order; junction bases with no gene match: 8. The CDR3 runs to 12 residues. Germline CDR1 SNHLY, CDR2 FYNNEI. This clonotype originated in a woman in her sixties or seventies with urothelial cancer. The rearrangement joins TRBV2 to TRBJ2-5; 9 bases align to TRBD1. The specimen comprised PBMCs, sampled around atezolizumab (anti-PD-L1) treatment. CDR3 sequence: CARMGQGSTQYF. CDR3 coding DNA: TGTGCCCGAATGGGACAGGGATCGACCCAGTACTTC.